The rows below give T cell receptor beta chains drawn from one sample of a study of beta chain features in type 1 diabetes. Clones were sequenced by immunoSEQ multiplex PCR, and TCRdb holds only the in-frame ones, with some missing. Of some 150,000 clones listed, around a tenth are singletons. The specimen sequenced was central memory CD4+ T cells from blood. All receptors derive from a man younger than 35 in good health. Each CDR3 is given with its conserved first and last residue. D genes are given only for firm matches. Clone size is shown for a subset of rows, as once, few, many or a class of expanded clone.

j_call clone_size v_call d_call cdr3_nt cdr3_aa
TRBJ2-6 few TRBV27 - TGTGCCAGCAGTTTTCGGGAGTCTGGGGCCAACGTCCTGACTTTC CASSFRESGANVLTF
TRBJ2-2 few TRBV5-5 TRBD1 TGTGCCAGCAGCGCCCGACAGGGGGCTACGAACACCGGGGAGCTGTTTTTT CASSARQGATNTGELFF
TRBJ2-3 many TRBV11-2 TRBD1 TGTGCCAGCAGCGACAGGGGGCAGGGAGATACGCAGTATTTT CASSDRGQGDTQYF
TRBJ2-7 - TRBV5-4 - TGTGCCAGCAGCTTGGCCGCCGGGGTGACCTACGAGCAGTACTTC CASSLAAGVTYEQYF
TRBJ2-5 few TRBV7-6 TRBD2 TGTGCCAGCAGCCCCGGGGGGGCAGAGACCCAGTACTTC CASSPGGAETQYF
TRBJ1-2 few TRBV9 - TGTGCCAGCAGCGATGGACTCGGGAACCTTAACTATGGCTACACCTTC CASSDGLGNLNYGYTF
TRBJ1-5 many TRBV14 - TGTGCCAGCAGCCTACAGGGATCGGAGCCCCAGCATTTT CASSLQGSEPQHF
TRBJ2-3 few TRBV29-1 - TGCAGCGTTGTGCGCGGCGCCACAGATACGCAGTATTTT CSVVRGATDTQYF
TRBJ1-4 - TRBV28 - TGTGCCAGCAGCCCGCACTTGGGGGCGAATGAAAAACTGTTTTTT CASSPHLGANEKLFF
TRBJ1-2 - TRBV11-2 - TGTGCCAGCAGCCCAAGAGGGTTAAGTAACTATGGCTACACCTTC CASSPRGLSNYGYTF
TRBJ2-5 few TRBV6-6 - TGTGCCAGCAAAAAGCGTACCCAAGAGACCCAGTACTTC CASKKRTQETQYF
TRBJ2-1 few TRBV5-1 TRBD2 TGCGCCAGCAGCCAATGGACTAGCGGGGGTAATGAGCAGTTCTTC CASSQWTSGGNEQFF
TRBJ2-5 few TRBV7-9 TRBD2 TGTGCCAGCAGCAAACCCGGGACTAGCGGGGGGGTCGAGACCCAGTACTTC CASSKPGTSGGVETQYF
TRBJ2-7 - TRBV6-1 - TGTGCCAGCAGTGGGACAGCCGGGCCCTACGAGCAGTACTTC CASSGTAGPYEQYF
TRBJ2-1 - TRBV7-3 TRBD2 TGTGCCAGCAGCTTAATTCCGAGGACTAGCGGATACAATGAGCAGTTCTTC CASSLIPRTSGYNEQFF
TRBJ1-2 - TRBV7-2 TRBD1 TGTGCCAGCAGCTCTTTGACAGGGGAGGCATATGGCTACACCTTC CASSSLTGEAYGYTF
TRBJ2-6 - TRBV2 TRBD1 TGTGCCAGTTCCCGGGACAGGTTCTCTGGGGCCAACGTCCTGACTTTC CASSRDRFSGANVLTF
TRBJ1-6 few TRBV6-5 TRBD1 TGTGCCAGCAGGCGGGACAGGGATTCACCCCTCCACTTT CASRRDRDSPLHF
TRBJ2-1 few TRBV4-3 - TGCGCCAGCAGCCAAGAAGGGGGGGGCTATGAGCAGTTCTTC CASSQEGGGYEQFF
TRBJ2-3 few TRBV11-2 - TGTGCCAGCAGCTTAGCGGGGGGCACAGATACGCAGTATTTT CASSLAGGTDTQYF
TRBJ2-1 few TRBV7-9 - TGTGCCAGCAGCTTAGCTTACAGGGTAGGACTGGGTAATGAGCAGTTCTTC CASSLAYRVGLGNEQFF
TRBJ2-1 - TRBV7-9 TRBD2 TGTGCCAGCAGCCCCTGGATTAGCGGGGCTTACAATGAGCAGTTCTTC CASSPWISGAYNEQFF
TRBJ2-5 - TRBV5-5 TRBD1 TGTGCCAGCAGCTCCGGGACAGGGGGCGCGGGGGAGACCCAGTACTTC CASSSGTGGAGETQYF
TRBJ2-7 few TRBV30 TRBD1 TGTGCCTGGAGTGGGACAGGGGGCGCCGAGCAGTACTTC CAWSGTGGAEQYF
TRBJ1-2 few TRBV19 TRBD1 TGTGCCAGTAGTTCGGACAGGGGCTATGGCTACACCTTC CASSSDRGYGYTF
TRBJ2-1 - TRBV5-6 - TGTGCCAGCAGCTTAGATACGCGGGGTGGTGAGCAGTTCTTC CASSLDTRGGEQFF